One and the same sample provided the 26 T cell receptor beta chains below, sequenced in a study of regulatory dendritic cells for organ transplantation. These receptors have no identified antigens. Sorted subsets were CFSE-labeled and cultured four to six days with allogeneic dendritic cells. TCRdb keeps only in-frame clones here, not all; method: immunoSEQ multiplex PCR. The repertoire holds 20,000 or so clones, with around 85% as singletons. The sample comprised memory CD4+ T cells from blood cultured with regulatory dendritic cells. Subset meaning: CD45RO+ memory T cells. These TCRs come from a human donor in good health.

The gene calls are TRBV4-2 and TRBJ1-1, with a possible D match to TRBD1 (6 bases). This CDR3 has 16 amino acids. Germline CDR1 reads LGHNA; CDR2 reads YNFKEQ. With 0 bases removed from V and 5 bases from J, the gap between germline ends came to 16 bases. Here the CDR3 DNA reads TGTGCCAGCAGCCAAGAGCCCTCGGGGGGCTGGACTGAAGCTTTCTTT. This translates into CASSQEPSGGWTEAFF.

The chain recombines TRBV6-1 with TRBJ2-3, with 9 nucleotides matching TRBD2. The germline gives CDR1 MNHNS, CDR2 SASEGT. V was pared by 8 bases and J by 4 bases, with 10 bases of the junction left unmatched. The CDR3 consists of 15 residues. This chain's CDR3 is CASAWGRGGADTQYF. CDR3 bases: TGTGCCAGCGCATGGGGGCGGGGGGGCGCAGATACGCAGTATTTT.

The chain couples TRBV28 to TRBJ1-5; no reliable D call. There are 13 residues in the CDR3. Germline loops: CDR1 MDHEN, CDR2 SYDVKM. Trimming took off 7 bases at V and 5 bases at J, with 12 bases between the two ends. The CDR3 sequence: CASNVRQYQPQHF. The CDR3 coding sequence is TGTGCCAGCAACGTCAGGCAGTATCAGCCCCAGCATTTT. Filled out from reference TRBV28 and TRBJ1-5, the complete variable domain reads DVKVTQSSRYLVKRTGEKVFLECVQDMDHENMFWYRQDPGLGLRLIYFSYDVKMKEKGDIPEGYSVSREKKERFSLILESASTNQTSMYLCASNVRQYQPQHFGDGTRLSIL.

This clone appeared once. The V gene is TRBV5-4, the J gene TRBJ2-7; D perhaps matches TRBD1 (6 bases). The V end lost 5 bases, the J end lost 3 bases, and 15 bases lay between the germline ends. This CDR3 region has 14 residues. Germline-derived CDR1 and CDR2 are SGHNT and YYREEE (reference sequence). CDR3 nucleotide sequence: TGTGCCAGCAGTCTCGACAGGAGTAGCTACGAGCAGTACTTC. Its protein product is CASSLDRSSYEQYF.

The chain links TRBV6-1 to TRBJ2-1; TRBD1 might be the D (5 bases). V was cut by 3 bases and J by 8 bases, with 11 bases left in between. CDR3 length equals 13 residues. Looked up from germline, CDR1 is MNHNS and CDR2 is SASEGT. In DNA form, the CDR3 reads TGTGCCAGCAGTGAGACAGTAATGGATGAGCAGTTCTTC. Amino acid sequence: CASSETVMDEQFF.

The chain carries TRBV11-3 and TRBJ2-3, with D maybe TRBD1 (5 bases). V was pared by 3 bases and J by 0 bases, with 7 bases between. This CDR3 has 14 residues. Germline lookup yields CDR1 SGHNT and CDR2 YENEEA. CDR3 residues: CASSFGASTDTQYF. CDR3 DNA: TGTGCCAGCAGCTTTGGGGCTAGCACAGATACGCAGTATTTT.

The rearrangement links TRBV15 to TRBJ2-2; a weak D match, TRBD1 (6 bases). The CDR3 contains 17 residues. Between the trimmed V and J ends, which lost 1 base and 3 bases, there was a span of 15 bases. Germline CDR1 reads LNHNV; CDR2 reads YYDKDF (reference sequence). This chain's CDR3 is CATSRVTGTSYTGELFF. In nucleotides, the CDR3 is TGTGCCACCAGCAGAGTTACCGGGACATCTTACACCGGGGAGCTGTTTTTT.

V is TRBV6-6 and J is TRBJ2-7; 10 nucleotides agree with TRBD1. There are 16 residues in the CDR3. Germline V gives CDR1 MNHNY, CDR2 SVGAGI (reference sequence). The trim removed 7 bases at V and 4 bases at J, leaving 13 bases unmatched. The CDR3 bases are TGTGCCAGCACTCACTACCGGGGACAGGGGATGTACGAGCAGTACTTC. Encoded protein: CASTHYRGQGMYEQYF.

The table lists this clone with a few counts. The rearrangement uses TRBV19 and TRBJ2-2, with 7 bases that match TRBD1. The CDR3 length is 15 residues. Germline V gene sequence: CDR1 LNHDA, CDR2 SQIVND (reference sequence). Unmatched junction bases numbered 14, after V lost 3 bases and J lost 13 bases. CDR3 loop: CASSMQVPGTDGLFF. The DNA for the CDR3 is TGTGCCAGTAGTATGCAGGTCCCCGGGACAGATGGGCTGTTTTTT.

The J gene is TRBJ2-7, the V gene TRBV27; D remains ambiguous. The CDR3 loop spans 19 amino acids. Germline V gene lookup returns CDR1 MNHEY and CDR2 SMNVEV (reference sequence). V lost 7 bases and J lost 0, with 28 bases in between. The CDR3 loop is CASIDTRARWLIDSYEQYF. The DNA for the CDR3 is TGTGCCAGCATCGATACCCGGGCTAGATGGCTAATAGACTCCTACGAGCAGTACTTC.

The J gene is TRBJ1-1, the V gene TRBV6-8; D might be TRBD1 (5 bases). There are 15 residues in the CDR3. Trimming left V 4 bases short and J 7 bases short, with 19 bases between. Germline CDR1 and CDR2: MNHGY and SAAAGT. CDR3 residues: CASSSRWGIDHEAFF. The CDR3 DNA follows: TGTGCCAGCAGTTCCCGTTGGGGGATCGACCATGAAGCTTTCTTT.

V and J are TRBV18 and TRBJ1-3, with D possibly TRBD1 on 5 matching bases. V dropped 2 bases and J dropped 0 bases, with 11 bases sitting between them. The CDR3 totals 16 residues. CDR1 and CDR2 from the germline V gene are KGHSH and LQKENI. CDR3 bases: TGTGCCAGCTCACCAGGCGGGACGGTCTCTGGAAACACCATATATTTT. This encodes CASSPGGTVSGNTIYF. Full variable domain (missing parts from reference TRBV18 and TRBJ1-3): NAGVMQNPRHLVRRRGQEARLRCSPMKGHSHVYWYRQLPEEGLKFMVYLQKENIIDESGMPKERFSAEFPKEGPSILRIQQVVRGDSAAYFCASSPGGTVSGNTIYFGEGSWLTVV.

V usage is TRBV6-1 and J usage is TRBJ1-5; 8 nucleotides line up with TRBD1. This CDR3 comprises 15 residues. The germline V gene has CDR1 MNHNS and CDR2 SASEGT. The junction had 8 bases not matched to a gene; V was cut back by 6 bases and J by 4 bases. CDR3 loop: CASRATGTGNQPQHF. CDR3 coding DNA: TGTGCCAGCAGGGCGACCGGGACAGGTAATCAGCCCCAGCATTTT.

There are a few counts of this clone. The chain joins TRBV6-5 to TRBJ2-3; TRBD1 might be the D (6 bases). From germline, CDR1 is MNHEY and CDR2 SVGAGI. V lost 5 bases and J lost 5, with 14 bases in between. The CDR3 sequence is 14 residues long. The CDR3 region has the DNA TGTGCCAGCAGTGACAACAGGGAGTTAGATACGCAGTATTTT. It yields the protein CASSDNRELDTQYF.

About this clone: The sample holds other DNA sequences that translate to the same CDR3. The CDR3 DNA sequence: TGTGCCACCAGCGAGACAGTGAATGAAAAACTGTTTTTT. It encodes CATSETVNEKLFF. The chain combines TRBV15 with TRBJ1-4; tentative D call: TRBD1 (5 bases). Trimming took 5 bases from V and 5 from J, leaving 9 bases between them. CDR1 LNHNV and CDR2 YYDKDF come from the germline V gene (reference sequence). CDR3 length equals 13 residues.

The chain carries TRBV28 and TRBJ1-2; 8 bases match TRBD1. The V gene end was trimmed by 10 bases and the J gene end by 0 bases; junction bases not matched to a gene: 7. Germline CDR1 reads MDHEN; CDR2 reads SYDVKM. The CDR3 has 14 amino acids. CDR3 in amino acids: CATTGGPTNYGYTF. DNA of the CDR3: TGTGCCACTACAGGGGGACCGACTAACTATGGCTACACCTTC.

The CDR3 loop is CASSERLFRGASGNTIYF. CDR3 in DNA: TGTGCCAGCAGTGAGCGATTGTTTCGGGGGGCCTCTGGAAACACCATATATTTT. This chain links TRBV2 with TRBJ1-3, with TRBD1 as a possible D gene (6 bases). The germline V gene encodes CDR1 SNHLY and CDR2 FYNNEI. This CDR3 is built from 18 residues. Trimming left V 3 bases short and J 0 bases short, with 18 bases between.

Sample share makes this clone medium-sized. This sequence joins TRBV5-4 and TRBJ2-4; TRBD2 matches at 12 bases. The germline CDR1 and CDR2 sequences are SGHNT and YYREEE (reference sequence). J was trimmed by 3 bases and V by 2 bases; bases with no gene match: 12. The CDR3 covers 19 residues. CDR3 in amino acids: CASSLGLAGLGSGKNIQYF. CDR3 DNA sequence: TGTGCCAGCAGCTTAGGACTAGCGGGATTGGGGTCGGGCAAAAACATTCAGTACTTC.

The chain recombines TRBV25-1 with TRBJ2-5; the D call may be TRBD1 or TRBD2 (5 bases each). V was cut by 3 bases and J by 5 bases, with 19 bases left in between. This CDR3 region has 16 residues. Germline assignment: CDR1 MGHDK and CDR2 SYGVNS. The chain's CDR3 is CASSDTNRGQRETQYF. The CDR3 DNA is TGTGCCAGCAGTGACACAAACCGGGGCCAGCGGGAGACCCAGTACTTC.

This clone was found once. The chain joins TRBV12-2 to TRBJ2-7. TRBV12-2 represents a pseudogene. The CDR3 contains 13 residues. The CDR3 spells CASRYRGVNEQYF. The CDR3 nucleotides are TGTGCAAGTCGCTACAGAGGAGTCAACGAGCAGTACTTC.

The chain links TRBV6-5 to TRBJ1-5, with 8 positions matching TRBD1. The CDR3 runs 13 residues. Trimming cost V 6 bases and J 7 bases; bases outside gene matches: 5. Looked up from germline, CDR1 is MNHEY and CDR2 is SVGAGI. The CDR3 spells CASRETGGQPQHF. Here the CDR3 DNA reads TGTGCCAGCAGGGAAACAGGGGGACAGCCCCAGCATTTT.

This clone appeared a few times. The rearrangement uses TRBV9 and TRBJ1-2; TRBD1 might be the D (5 bases). CDR3 size: 14 residues. Trimming stripped 1 base from V and 6 bases from J, with 13 bases between. CDR1 is SGDLS, CDR2 YYNGEE, per germline. The CDR3 reads CASSVLARGDGYTF. As DNA, the CDR3 is TGTGCCAGCAGCGTATTAGCACGGGGGGATGGCTACACCTTC.

The chain is built from TRBV28 and TRBJ2-1; possibly TRBD2 for D (6 bases). The CDR3 sequence is 11 residues long. CDR1 MDHEN and CDR2 SYDVKM come from the germline V gene. V was shortened by 10 bases and J by 7 bases, with 11 bases between the two germline ends. This CDR3 reads CAISGPNEQFF. The CDR3 DNA reads TGTGCCATTAGCGGACCGAATGAGCAGTTCTTC.

The chain couples TRBV7-6 to TRBJ1-1; a possible D gene is TRBD1 (5 bases). The CDR3 has 16 amino acids. V was shortened by 4 bases and J by 4 bases, with 19 bases between the two germline ends. Germline V CDR1 and CDR2: SGHVS, FNYEAQ. In DNA, the CDR3 is TGTGCCAGCAGCTCCTCCGGGACCTCCTCCGGCACTGAAGCTTTCTTT. It codes for CASSSSGTSSGTEAFF. Complete variable domain (other parts from reference TRBV7-6 and TRBJ1-1): GAGVSQSPRYKVTKRGQDVALRCDPISGHVSLYWYRQALGQGPEFLTYFNYEAQQDKSGLPNDRFSAERPEGSISTLTIQRTEQRDSAMYRCASSSSGTSSGTEAFFGQGTRLTVV.

The chain recombines TRBV4-1 with TRBJ1-1, with D possibly TRBD1 on 5 matching bases. The V gene's germline CDR1 is MGHRA and CDR2 YSYEKL. Trimming left V 1 base short and J 0 bases short, with 18 bases between. This CDR3 region has 18 residues. Here the CDR3 reads CASSQVGLVRGVNTEAFF. The CDR3 DNA reads as TGCGCCAGCAGCCAAGTCGGGCTGGTCCGGGGCGTGAACACTGAAGCTTTCTTT.

The rearrangement uses TRBV5-6 and TRBJ1-2; the D is unclear. The CDR3 is 16 amino acids. V lost 0 bases and J lost 4, with 16 bases in between. Germline V gene data show CDR1 as SGHDT and CDR2 as YYEEEE. CDR3 DNA: TGTGCCAGCAGCTTGGTAGATTACCCTGTCGGCTATGGCTACACCTTC. The encoded protein is CASSLVDYPVGYGYTF.